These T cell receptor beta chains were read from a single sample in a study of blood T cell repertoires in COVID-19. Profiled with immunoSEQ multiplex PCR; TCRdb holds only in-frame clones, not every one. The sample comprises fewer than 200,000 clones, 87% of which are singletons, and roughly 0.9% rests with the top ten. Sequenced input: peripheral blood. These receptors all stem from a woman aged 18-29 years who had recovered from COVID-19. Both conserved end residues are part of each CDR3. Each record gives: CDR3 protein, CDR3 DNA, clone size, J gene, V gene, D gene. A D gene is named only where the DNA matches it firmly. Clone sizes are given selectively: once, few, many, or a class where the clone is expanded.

CASSPGQGWITEAFF TGTGCCAGCAGCCCGGGACAGGGGTGGATCACTGAAGCTTTCTTT once TRBJ1-1 TRBV6-2/TRBV6-3 TRBD1
CASSIQGTETQYF TGTGCCAGTAGTATACAGGGGACAGAGACCCAGTACTTC - TRBJ2-5 TRBV19 -
CATQGVKETQYF TGTGCCACCCAGGGGGTAAAAGAGACCCAGTACTTC once TRBJ2-5 TRBV19 TRBD1
CASSLIAGNTIYF TGTGCCAGCAGTTTAATCGCTGGAAACACCATATATTTT - TRBJ1-3 TRBV27 -
CASSADLAGNTGELFF TGTGCCAGCAGTGCCGACCTAGCGGGGAACACCGGGGAGCTGTTTTTT - TRBJ2-2 TRBV6-4 TRBD2
CASARLAGGTDTQYF TGTGCCAGCGCAAGACTAGCGGGGGGCACAGATACGCAGTATTTT few TRBJ2-3 TRBV6-4 TRBD2
CASSVGDYNYGYTF TGTGCCAGCAGCGTAGGGGACTATAACTATGGCTACACCTTC once TRBJ1-2 TRBV9 -
CASSYGRASDTQYF TGTGCCAGCAGTTATGGCAGGGCGTCAGATACGCAGTATTTT few TRBJ2-3 TRBV6-2/TRBV6-3 -
CASSAGTSELTDTQYF TGTGCCAGCAGCGCAGGGACTAGCGAACTCACAGATACGCAGTATTTT - TRBJ2-3 TRBV9 TRBD2
CASSSGTSGVNEQFF TGTGCCAGCAGCTCCGGGACTAGCGGGGTCAATGAGCAGTTCTTC - TRBJ2-1 TRBV6-2/TRBV6-3 TRBD2